The 11 T cell receptor beta chains below were found in one sample sequenced in a study of blood T cell repertoires in COVID-19. The protocol was immunoSEQ multiplex PCR, while the TCRdb copy is restricted to in-frame clones and leaves out a portion. This table has fewer than 90,000 clones, around 80% appearing once. Sequencing was carried out using peripheral blood. These receptors were taken from a man in his forties or fifties with acute or convalescent COVID-19.

The chain combines TRBV7-6 with TRBJ1-1; 8 positions match TRBD1. CDR3 length equals 16 residues. The V segment lost 3 bases and the J segment 3 bases; nucleotides outside the gene matches: 9. Germline assignment: CDR1 SGHVS and CDR2 FNYEAQ. The CDR3 region has the DNA TGTGCCAGCAGCTTGCGCATGACAGGGGCGGACACTGAAGCTTTCTTT. This gives the protein CASSLRMTGADTEAFF.

The rearrangement links TRBV19 to TRBJ2-1, with 10 bases identical to TRBD2. Germline V gene data show CDR1 as LNHDA and CDR2 as SQIVND (reference sequence). Germline trimming cut 3 bases from V and 3 bases from J; bases unmatched to any gene: 5. CDR3 size: 16 residues. The DNA of the CDR3 is TGTGCCAGTAGTATTTTTTCTAGCGGGGGCTACAATGAGCAGTTCTTC. This sequence encodes CASSIFSSGGYNEQFF.

The CDR3 nucleotides read TGCGCCAGCAGCTTGGCTTCGACAAATGAAAAACTGTTTTTT. It is translated as CASSLASTNEKLFF. The chain joins TRBV5-1 to TRBJ1-4; D remains ambiguous. Germline-derived CDR1 and CDR2 are SGHRS and YFSETQ. This CDR3 is built from 14 residues. V lost 0 bases to trimming and J lost 5 bases, with 8 bases between them.

In its sample, this clone was seen once. The chain employs TRBV4-3 and TRBJ1-2; a weak D match, TRBD1 (6 bases). This CDR3 comprises 14 residues. The germline gives CDR1 LGHNA, CDR2 YSLEER. The V end lost 0 bases, the J end lost 8 bases, and 13 bases lay between the germline ends. CDR3 coding DNA: TGCGCCAGCAGCCAAGATACGGGGGGCTTGGGCTACACCTTC. Translating it yields CASSQDTGGLGYTF.

The chain recombines TRBV6-2 or TRBV6-3 with TRBJ1-1, with 10 bases lining up with TRBD1. The CDR3 covers 13 residues. Germline V gene sequence: CDR1 MNHEY, CDR2 SVGEGT. Losses at the gene ends were 5 bases for V and 6 bases for J; bases not matched to a gene: 3. This CDR3 reads CASSQGQGPEAFF. The CDR3 region has the DNA TGTGCCAGCAGTCAGGGACAGGGGCCTGAAGCTTTCTTT.

This chain links TRBV20-1 with TRBJ2-5; D not resolved. This CDR3 has 12 amino acids. Trimming left V 3 bases short and J 7 bases short, with 12 bases between. The germline gives CDR1 DFQATT, CDR2 SNEGSKA (reference sequence). The CDR3 region is CSASTQMWTQYF. CDR3 coding DNA: TGCAGTGCTAGTACGCAGATGTGGACCCAGTACTTC.

This chain connects TRBV5-1 to TRBJ2-5; D may be TRBD2 (6 bases). Germline V CDR1 and CDR2: SGHRS, YFSETQ. V gave up 4 bases and J gave up 1 base, with 14 bases separating them. The CDR3 length is 15 residues. This CDR3 is CASSKDPGSQETQYF. CDR3 nucleotides: TGCGCCAGCAGCAAAGACCCCGGGAGCCAAGAGACCCAGTACTTC.

J is TRBJ2-7 and V is TRBV5-4; 7 bases agree with TRBD2. V shed 5 bases, J shed 6 bases, and the junction held 8 bases outside the gene matches. The germline V gene encodes CDR1 SGHNT and CDR2 YYREEE (reference sequence). The CDR3 has 13 residues. The CDR3 sequence is CASRSGGGSEQYF. Written as DNA, the CDR3 is TGTGCCAGCAGGTCGGGCGGGGGTAGCGAGCAGTACTTC.

This sequence joins TRBV6-5 and TRBJ2-1; 11 nucleotides agree with TRBD1. V lost 4 bases and J lost 6; bases outside the gene matches: 5. The V gene's germline CDR1 is MNHEY and CDR2 SVGAGI. This CDR3 is built from 15 residues. Here the CDR3 DNA reads TGTGCCAGCAGTTTTCGGGACAGGGGGAGCAATGAGCAGTTCTTC. Residues: CASSFRDRGSNEQFF.

This chain links TRBV5-1 with TRBJ2-2; TRBD1 matches at 7 bases. CDR1 and CDR2 from the germline V gene are SGHRS and YFSETQ. V lost 0 bases to trimming and J lost 6 bases; unmatched junction nucleotides: 5. The CDR3 has 15 residues. CDR3 nucleotide sequence: TGCGCCAGCAGCTTGGAGCAGGGGGTGGCCGGGGAGCTGTTTTTT. This sequence encodes CASSLEQGVAGELFF.

The chain uses TRBV29-1 and TRBJ2-2; D not resolved. The CDR3 contains 16 residues. The V gene lost 1 base and the J gene lost 0 bases, with 12 bases spanning the gap. The germline gives CDR1 SQVTM, CDR2 ANQGSEA. CDR3 amino acids: CSVEAGRVANTGELFF. The CDR3 DNA follows: TGCAGCGTTGAAGCCGGTCGGGTCGCGAACACCGGGGAGCTGTTTTTT.